This passage covers 2 T cell receptor beta chains from one sample sequenced in a study of cytomegalovirus exposure and HLA in healthy donors. The primer mix had 60 Vbeta and 13 Jbeta primers. Here immunoSEQ multiplex PCR was the method, and the copy in TCRdb shows in-frame clones only, minus some. Here the sample spans about 130,000 clones, 74% being singletons. The material sequenced was PBMCs. These receptors were collected from a woman between 45 and 60 years old in good health and CMV-seropositive.

The J gene is TRBJ2-5, the V gene TRBV19; 10 bases align to TRBD2. CDR1 and CDR2 from the germline V gene are LNHDA and SQIVND (reference sequence). The CDR3 contains 16 residues. J gave up 2 bases and V 4 bases, and 7 bases lay outside the gene matches. CDR3 in DNA: TGTGCCAGTAGTAGGGTGTCAGCGGGGGGGCAAGAGACCCAGTACTTC. It encodes CASSRVSAGGQETQYF. Full variable domain (rest looked up from reference TRBV19 and TRBJ2-5): DGGITQSPKYLFRKEGQNVTLSCEQNLNHDAMYWYRQDPGQGLRLIYYSQIVNDFQKGDIAEGYSVSREKKESFPLTVTSAQKNPTAFYLCASSRVSAGGQETQYFGPGTRLLVL.

CDR3 region: CASSGGQGVVYTF. Here the CDR3 DNA reads TGTGCCAGCAGTGGGGGACAGGGGGTGGTCTACACCTTC. V and J are TRBV6-1 and TRBJ1-2; TRBD1 agrees at 11 bases. Germline V gives CDR1 MNHNS, CDR2 SASEGT. The J segment lost 10 bases and the V segment lost 4 bases, leaving 5 bases of the junction unmatched. The CDR3 length is 13 residues.